This T cell receptor beta chain was identified during a study of blood T cell repertoires in COVID-19. Overall study: PBMCs, B-cell-depleted T cells, or T cells provided the cDNA or gDNA that made up the material.

How the authors handled the data: Reference gene primer amplification in the assay estimated nucleated cell counts. Profiled with immunoSEQ multiplex PCR; TCRdb holds only in-frame clones, not every one. V, J and clone size are taken as reported in that table, and D and trimming were inferred from the DNA itself. The sample has about 200,000 clones; roughly 90% are singletons. Germline V gives CDR1 DFQATT, CDR2 SNEGSKA (reference sequence). The ends were cut back, 3 bases at V and 3 bases at J, with 12 bases in the middle. The CDR3 is 14 amino acids. This TCR was sampled from a young man with active or convalescent COVID-19. The chain carries TRBV20-1 and TRBJ2-1, with D tentatively TRBD2 (7 bases). The material sequenced was peripheral blood. The DNA for the CDR3 is TGCAGTGCTAGTAGGGGGGGCGTCTACAATGAGCAGTTCTTC. This codes for CSASRGGVYNEQFF.